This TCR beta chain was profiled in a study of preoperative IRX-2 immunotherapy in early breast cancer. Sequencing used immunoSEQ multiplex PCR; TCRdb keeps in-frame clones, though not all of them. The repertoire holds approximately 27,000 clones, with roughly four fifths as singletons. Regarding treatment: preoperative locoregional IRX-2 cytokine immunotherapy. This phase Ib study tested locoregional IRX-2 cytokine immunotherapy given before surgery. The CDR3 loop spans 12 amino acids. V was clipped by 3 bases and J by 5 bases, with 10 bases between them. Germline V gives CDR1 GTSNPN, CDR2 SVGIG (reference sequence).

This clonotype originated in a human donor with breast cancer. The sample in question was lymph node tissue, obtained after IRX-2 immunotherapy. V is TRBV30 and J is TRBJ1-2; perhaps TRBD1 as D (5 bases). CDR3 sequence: CAWSAGHYGYTF. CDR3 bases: TGTGCCTGGAGCGCTGGACATTATGGCTACACCTTC.